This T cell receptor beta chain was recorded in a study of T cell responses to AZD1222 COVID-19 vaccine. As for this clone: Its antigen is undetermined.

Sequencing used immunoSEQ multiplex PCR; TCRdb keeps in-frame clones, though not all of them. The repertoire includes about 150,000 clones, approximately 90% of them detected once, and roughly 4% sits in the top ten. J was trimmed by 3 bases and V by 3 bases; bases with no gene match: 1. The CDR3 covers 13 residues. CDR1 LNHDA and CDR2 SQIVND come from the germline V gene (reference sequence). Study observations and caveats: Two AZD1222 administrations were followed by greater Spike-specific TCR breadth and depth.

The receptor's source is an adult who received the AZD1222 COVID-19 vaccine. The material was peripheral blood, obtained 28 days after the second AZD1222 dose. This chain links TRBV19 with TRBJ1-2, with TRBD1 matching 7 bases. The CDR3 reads CASSIGQDYGYTF. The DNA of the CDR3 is TGTGCCAGTAGTATCGGACAGGACTATGGCTACACCTTC.